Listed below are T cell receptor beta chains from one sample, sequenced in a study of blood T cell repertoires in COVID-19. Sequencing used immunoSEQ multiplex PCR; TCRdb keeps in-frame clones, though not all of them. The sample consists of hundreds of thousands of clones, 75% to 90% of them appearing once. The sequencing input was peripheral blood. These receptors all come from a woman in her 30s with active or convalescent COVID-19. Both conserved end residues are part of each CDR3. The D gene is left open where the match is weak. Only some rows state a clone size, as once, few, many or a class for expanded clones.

cdr3_aa: CSVGQNGAYNEQFF; cdr3_nt: TGCAGCGTTGGTCAGAACGGAGCCTACAATGAGCAGTTCTTC; clone_size: NA; d_call: NA; j_call: TRBJ2-1; v_call: TRBV29-1
cdr3_aa: CASSQERSGRDTQYF; cdr3_nt: TGTGCCAGCAGCCAGGAGCGTAGCGGCCGGGATACGCAGTATTTT; clone_size: NA; d_call: NA; j_call: TRBJ2-3; v_call: TRBV25-1
cdr3_aa: CASSKPRGNQPQHF; cdr3_nt: TGTGCCAGCAGCAAACCGAGGGGGAATCAGCCCCAGCATTTT; clone_size: few; d_call: NA; j_call: TRBJ1-5; v_call: TRBV21-1
cdr3_aa: CASSPGGTVVYNEQFF; cdr3_nt: TGTGCCAGCAGCCCTGGCGGGACAGTAGTATACAATGAGCAGTTCTTC; clone_size: NA; d_call: NA; j_call: TRBJ2-1; v_call: TRBV3-1/TRBV3-2
cdr3_aa: CASGGLGLGEKLFF; cdr3_nt: TGTGCCAGCGGAGGGCTGGGGCTTGGTGAAAAACTGTTTTTT; clone_size: NA; d_call: NA; j_call: TRBJ1-4; v_call: TRBV25-1
cdr3_aa: CASRAGTGATGELFF; cdr3_nt: TGTGCCAGCAGGGCCGGGACAGGGGCGACCGGGGAGCTGTTTTTT; clone_size: NA; d_call: TRBD1; j_call: TRBJ2-2; v_call: TRBV6-5
cdr3_aa: CSVGDRSSYEQYF; cdr3_nt: TGCAGCGTGGGGGACAGGTCCAGCTACGAGCAGTACTTC; clone_size: few; d_call: TRBD1; j_call: TRBJ2-7; v_call: TRBV29-1
cdr3_aa: CAITTQGFLDTEAFF; cdr3_nt: TGTGCCATCACTACACAGGGGTTCCTAGACACTGAAGCTTTCTTT; clone_size: NA; d_call: TRBD1; j_call: TRBJ1-1; v_call: TRBV10-3
cdr3_aa: CASSIGEGIHYGYTF; cdr3_nt: TGTGCCAGTAGTATCGGGGAGGGGATCCACTATGGCTACACCTTC; clone_size: NA; d_call: NA; j_call: TRBJ1-2; v_call: TRBV19
cdr3_aa: CASSQGGSSYNEQFF; cdr3_nt: TGTGCCAGCAGCCAAGGGGGAAGCTCCTACAATGAGCAGTTCTTC; clone_size: once; d_call: NA; j_call: TRBJ2-1; v_call: TRBV7-8
cdr3_aa: CASSRNGQGEETQYF; cdr3_nt: TGCGCCAGCAGCCGCAACGGACAGGGGGAAGAGACCCAGTACTTC; clone_size: NA; d_call: TRBD1; j_call: TRBJ2-5; v_call: TRBV4-1
cdr3_aa: CASSFGSRRDEQYF; cdr3_nt: TGTGCCAGCAGTTTTGGGTCCCGGAGAGACGAGCAGTACTTC; clone_size: few; d_call: NA; j_call: TRBJ2-7; v_call: TRBV28
cdr3_aa: CASSENLLWTHAGGGTDTQYF; cdr3_nt: TGTGCCAGCAGTGAAAACCTTTTATGGACTCACGCGGGCGGGGGTACAGATACGCAGTATTTT; clone_size: NA; d_call: TRBD2; j_call: TRBJ2-3; v_call: TRBV6-1
cdr3_aa: CASSDPRWLQETQYF; cdr3_nt: TGTGCCAGCAGTGACCCTAGGTGGTTACAAGAGACCCAGTACTTC; clone_size: NA; d_call: NA; j_call: TRBJ2-5; v_call: TRBV25-1
cdr3_aa: CATSSTEGDSSYNEQFF; cdr3_nt: TGTGCCACCAGCAGTACAGAAGGGGACAGCTCCTACAATGAGCAGTTCTTC; clone_size: NA; d_call: TRBD1; j_call: TRBJ2-1; v_call: TRBV15
cdr3_aa: CSVRQMMNTEAFF; cdr3_nt: TGCAGCGTTCGACAGATGATGAACACTGAAGCTTTCTTT; clone_size: once; d_call: NA; j_call: TRBJ1-1; v_call: TRBV29-1
cdr3_aa: CASSQEQVYGYTF; cdr3_nt: TGTGCCAGCAGCCAAGAGCAGGTCTATGGCTACACCTTC; clone_size: NA; d_call: NA; j_call: TRBJ1-2; v_call: TRBV3-1/TRBV3-2
cdr3_aa: CASIPGTSNSYEQYF; cdr3_nt: TGTGCCAGCATTCCGGGGACTAGCAACTCCTACGAGCAGTACTTC; clone_size: NA; d_call: TRBD2; j_call: TRBJ2-7; v_call: TRBV2
cdr3_aa: CASSFRVDSPLHF; cdr3_nt: TGTGCCAGCAGCTTCAGGGTTGATTCACCCCTCCACTTT; clone_size: NA; d_call: NA; j_call: TRBJ1-6; v_call: TRBV11-2
cdr3_aa: CASSPTGESYEQYF; cdr3_nt: TGTGCCAGCAGTCCAACAGGGGAATCCTACGAGCAGTACTTC; clone_size: once; d_call: TRBD1; j_call: TRBJ2-7; v_call: TRBV6-6
cdr3_aa: CAISSGTSIQTQYF; cdr3_nt: TGTGCCATCAGTTCCGGGACTAGCATCCAGACCCAGTACTTC; clone_size: few; d_call: TRBD2; j_call: TRBJ2-5; v_call: TRBV10-3
cdr3_aa: CASSPGQGARFGSPLHF; cdr3_nt: TGTGCCAGCAGCCCCGGACAGGGGGCCCGATTCGGTTCACCCCTCCACTTT; clone_size: NA; d_call: TRBD1; j_call: TRBJ1-6; v_call: TRBV5-4
cdr3_aa: CASSRGGLANYGYTF; cdr3_nt: TGTGCCAGCAGCCGGGGAGGTCTCGCTAACTATGGCTACACCTTC; clone_size: NA; d_call: NA; j_call: TRBJ1-2; v_call: TRBV5-4
cdr3_aa: CAISDPGTSSYNEQFF; cdr3_nt: TGTGCCATCAGTGACCCCGGGACTAGCTCCTACAATGAGCAGTTCTTC; clone_size: NA; d_call: TRBD2; j_call: TRBJ2-1; v_call: TRBV10-3
cdr3_aa: CASSLADSASRYF; cdr3_nt: TGTGCCAGCAGCTTAGCGGACTCGGCGAGCCGGTACTTC; clone_size: NA; d_call: NA; j_call: TRBJ2-7; v_call: TRBV11-2
cdr3_aa: CASSQGHDRDYTF; cdr3_nt: TGTGCCAGCAGCCAGGGGCACGACAGGGATTACACCTTC; clone_size: NA; d_call: TRBD1; j_call: TRBJ1-2; v_call: TRBV27
cdr3_aa: CASSGGQGYTEAFF; cdr3_nt: TGCGCCAGCAGCGGGGGACAGGGGTACACTGAAGCTTTCTTT; clone_size: NA; d_call: TRBD1; j_call: TRBJ1-1; v_call: TRBV5-1
cdr3_aa: CASSVNGAVNTEAFF; cdr3_nt: TGCGCCAGCAGCGTAAATGGGGCAGTGAACACTGAAGCTTTCTTT; clone_size: NA; d_call: NA; j_call: TRBJ1-1; v_call: TRBV5-1
cdr3_aa: CASSVQEGAWETQYF; cdr3_nt: TGTGCCAGCAGCGTACAGGAGGGTGCCTGGGAGACCCAGTACTTC; clone_size: NA; d_call: NA; j_call: TRBJ2-5; v_call: TRBV9
cdr3_aa: CASSAQGALYGYTF; cdr3_nt: TGTGCCAGCAGCGCCCAGGGGGCCCTCTATGGCTACACCTTC; clone_size: NA; d_call: TRBD1; j_call: TRBJ1-2; v_call: TRBV9
cdr3_aa: CASSLVGVSNTEAFF; cdr3_nt: TGTGCCAGCAGCTTGGTAGGGGTCTCGAACACTGAAGCTTTCTTT; clone_size: NA; d_call: NA; j_call: TRBJ1-1; v_call: TRBV7-9
cdr3_aa: CASSNLTGVSSPLHF; cdr3_nt: TGTGCCAGCAGCAACCTGACAGGGGTTAGTTCACCCCTCCACTTT; clone_size: NA; d_call: TRBD1; j_call: TRBJ1-6; v_call: TRBV2
cdr3_aa: CSVESLWDRGPRDEQFF; cdr3_nt: TGCAGCGTTGAAAGTCTGTGGGACAGGGGGCCACGGGATGAGCAGTTCTTC; clone_size: NA; d_call: TRBD1; j_call: TRBJ2-1; v_call: TRBV29-1
cdr3_aa: CASSYPGQESYGYTF; cdr3_nt: TGTGCCAGCAGTTACCCGGGACAGGAGAGCTATGGCTACACCTTC; clone_size: NA; d_call: TRBD1; j_call: TRBJ1-2; v_call: TRBV28
cdr3_aa: CASSPRSSGVAGNTIYF; cdr3_nt: TGTGCCAGCAGCCCCCGCTCGTCGGGTGTAGCTGGAAACACCATATATTTT; clone_size: once; d_call: NA; j_call: TRBJ1-3; v_call: TRBV9
cdr3_aa: CASSEPLGGQPQHF; cdr3_nt: TGTGCCAGCAGTGAACCTTTAGGGGGTCAGCCCCAGCATTTT; clone_size: NA; d_call: NA; j_call: TRBJ1-5; v_call: TRBV2